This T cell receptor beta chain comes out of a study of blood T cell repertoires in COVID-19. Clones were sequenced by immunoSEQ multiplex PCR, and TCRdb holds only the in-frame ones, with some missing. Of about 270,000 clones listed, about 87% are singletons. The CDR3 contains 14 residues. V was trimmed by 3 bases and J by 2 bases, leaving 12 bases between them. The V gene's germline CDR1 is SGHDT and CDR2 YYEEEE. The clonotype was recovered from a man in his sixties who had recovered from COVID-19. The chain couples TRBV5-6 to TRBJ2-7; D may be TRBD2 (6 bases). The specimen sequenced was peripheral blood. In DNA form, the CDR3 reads TGTGCCAGCAGCTCGGGACTCACCACCTACGAGCAGTACTTC. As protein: CASSSGLTTYEQYF.